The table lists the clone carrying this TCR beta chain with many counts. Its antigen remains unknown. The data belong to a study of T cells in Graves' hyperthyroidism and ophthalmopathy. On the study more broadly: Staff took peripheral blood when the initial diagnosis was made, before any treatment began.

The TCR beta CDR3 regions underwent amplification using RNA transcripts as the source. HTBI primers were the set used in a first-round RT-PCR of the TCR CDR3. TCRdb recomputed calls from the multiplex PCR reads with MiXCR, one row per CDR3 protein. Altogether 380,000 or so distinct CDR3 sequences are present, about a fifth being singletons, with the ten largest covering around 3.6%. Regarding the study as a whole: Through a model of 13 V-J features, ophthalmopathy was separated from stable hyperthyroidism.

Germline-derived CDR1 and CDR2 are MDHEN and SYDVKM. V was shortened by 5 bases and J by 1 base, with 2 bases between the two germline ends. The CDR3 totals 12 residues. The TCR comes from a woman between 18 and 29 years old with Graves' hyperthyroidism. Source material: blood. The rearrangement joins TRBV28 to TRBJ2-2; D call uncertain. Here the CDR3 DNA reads TGTGCCAGCAGTCTGAACACCGGGGAGCTGTTTTTT. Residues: CASSLNTGELFF.